These 27 T cell receptor beta chains were all obtained from the same sample, sequenced in a study of blood T cell repertoires in COVID-19. Assay: immunoSEQ multiplex PCR; the TCRdb copy retains only in-frame clones and omits some. This table has some 86,000 clones, over 80% appearing once. Specimen: peripheral blood. Source of these receptors: an elderly woman with active or convalescent COVID-19.

The chain combines TRBV5-1 with TRBJ1-2; 8 positions agree with TRBD1. There are 14 residues in the CDR3. J gave up 3 bases and V 3 bases, and 4 bases lay outside the gene matches. The germline V gene has CDR1 SGHRS and CDR2 YFSETQ. This chain's CDR3 is CASSSLDRDYGYTF. CDR3 in DNA: TGCGCCAGCAGCTCCTTGGACAGGGACTATGGCTACACCTTC.

The chain recombines TRBV27 with TRBJ1-1; TRBD1 aligns across 12 bases. CDR1 is MNHEY, CDR2 SMNVEV, per germline (reference sequence). The CDR3 runs 20 residues. J gave up 0 bases and V 5 bases, and 16 bases lay outside the gene matches. The CDR3 loop reads CASSPSPGTGGMGMNTEAFF. The CDR3 coding sequence is TGTGCCAGCAGTCCCTCCCCGGGGACAGGGGGCATGGGGATGAACACTGAAGCTTTCTTT.

V gene TRBV5-1 combines with J gene TRBJ2-2; maybe TRBD1 (5 bases). V lost 0 bases and J 7 bases, leaving 7 bases between the germline ends. Germline loops: CDR1 SGHRS, CDR2 YFSETQ. The CDR3 totals 13 residues. CDR3 sequence: CASSLAGFGELFF. For the CDR3, the DNA is TGCGCCAGCAGCTTGGCAGGGTTCGGGGAGCTGTTTTTT.

The J gene is TRBJ2-1, the V gene TRBV5-1, with 12 bases identical to TRBD2. The CDR3 contains 15 residues. Germline V gene lookup returns CDR1 SGHRS and CDR2 YFSETQ. V gave up 3 bases and J gave up 13 bases; unmatched junction bases: 11. CDR3 sequence (DNA): TGCGCCAGCAGCTCTCCACTAGCGGGGGGCCAATCTCAGTTCTTC. Encoded protein: CASSSPLAGGQSQFF. The full variable domain, rest sourced from reference TRBV5-1 and TRBJ2-1, is KAGVTQTPRYLIKTRGQQVTLSCSPISGHRSVSWYQQTPGQGLQFLFEYFSETQRNKGNFPGRFSGRQFSNSRSEMNVSTLELGDSALYLCASSSPLAGGQSQFFGPGTRLTVL.

The V gene is TRBV19, the J gene TRBJ1-4; D is uncertain. Trimming removed 1 base from V and 4 bases from J, with 7 bases in between. Per germline, CDR1 LNHDA and CDR2 SQIVND (reference sequence). The CDR3 covers 14 residues. The DNA of the CDR3 is TGTGCCAGTAGTATAGGCAGCGATAATGAAAAACTGTTTTTT. Its translation is CASSIGSDNEKLFF.

The chain joins TRBV7-9 to TRBJ2-5, with D perhaps TRBD1 (6 bases). Germline values: CDR1 SEHNR, CDR2 FQNEAQ (reference sequence). This CDR3 is 14 amino acids long. Trimming shortened V by 6 bases and J by 3 bases, and 14 bases separated the two germline ends. CDR3 in DNA: TGTGCCAGCAGGTCGTCCTGGACAGAAGAGACCCAGTACTTC. Its translation: CASRSSWTEETQYF.

This chain joins TRBV5-1 and TRBJ2-7; D may be TRBD2 (6 bases). The CDR3 sequence is 15 residues long. In germline, CDR1 is SGHRS, CDR2 YFSETQ. With 0 bases removed from V and 4 bases from J, the gap between germline ends came to 14 bases. The chain's CDR3 is CASSLGPGVGYEQYF. Here the CDR3 DNA reads TGCGCCAGCAGCTTGGGGCCGGGGGTTGGGTACGAGCAGTACTTC.

The chain recombines TRBV6-2 or TRBV6-3 with TRBJ2-5; a possible D gene is TRBD2 (5 bases). CDR1 is MNHEY and CDR2 is SVGEGT in the germline V gene. CDR3 length: 14 residues. The V and J ends lost 2 bases and 1 base respectively, with 8 bases between them. CDR3 sequence reads: CASSYGGFQETQYF. DNA of the CDR3: TGTGCCAGCAGTTACGGCGGGTTCCAAGAGACCCAGTACTTC.

CDR3 protein: CASTPSEVNYGYTF. As DNA, the CDR3 is TGTGCCAGTACCCCCAGCGAAGTTAACTATGGCTACACCTTC. V is TRBV19 and J is TRBJ1-2; D unclear. The CDR3 runs to 14 residues. The V end was cut by 7 bases, the J end by 1 base, with 13 bases between. Germline V CDR1 and CDR2: LNHDA, SQIVND (reference sequence).

The sample holds one count of this clone. J is TRBJ2-1 and V is TRBV7-9; no definite D call. Germline CDR1 reads SEHNR; CDR2 reads FQNEAQ (reference sequence). V was cut by 7 bases and J by 4 bases, with 5 bases left in between. This CDR3 spans 11 amino acids. This CDR3 reads CASTQYNEQFF. The DNA of the CDR3 is TGTGCCAGCACCCAGTACAATGAGCAGTTCTTC.

The V gene is TRBV27, the J gene TRBJ2-7, with TRBD2 matching 11 bases. Germline V gene lookup returns CDR1 MNHEY and CDR2 SMNVEV (reference sequence). The CDR3 consists of 15 residues. The trim removed 6 bases at V and 6 bases at J, leaving 10 bases unmatched. CDR3 loop: CASRPSGGPNREQYF. The CDR3 DNA follows: TGTGCCAGCAGACCTAGCGGGGGGCCCAACCGCGAGCAGTACTTC.

The rearrangement uses TRBV28 and TRBJ1-5; D call uncertain. Between the trimmed V and J ends, which lost 6 bases and 2 bases, there was a span of 11 bases. The CDR3 spans 14 residues. Germline V gene lookup returns CDR1 MDHEN and CDR2 SYDVKM. This chain's CDR3 is CASSGPGGNQPQHF. As DNA, the CDR3 is TGTGCCAGCAGCGGACCGGGAGGCAATCAGCCCCAGCATTTT.

The chain links TRBV19 to TRBJ1-2; 8 nucleotides line up with TRBD1. Germline trimming cut 5 bases from V and 8 bases from J; bases unmatched to any gene: 7. This CDR3 spans 13 amino acids. In germline, CDR1 is LNHDA, CDR2 SQIVND (reference sequence). The CDR3 sequence: CASSFGQGDGYTF. The CDR3 DNA reads TGTGCCAGTAGTTTTGGACAGGGAGACGGCTACACCTTC.

The chain employs TRBV11-2 and TRBJ1-4, with D possibly matching TRBD1 (5 bases). V lost 5 bases, J lost 4 bases, and 14 bases lay in between. The germline V gene has CDR1 SGHAT and CDR2 FQNNGV. This CDR3 has 15 residues. This CDR3 reads CASSPGGGVNEKLFF. The CDR3 DNA follows: TGTGCCAGCAGCCCCGGGGGGGGAGTTAATGAAAAACTGTTTTTT.

The chain couples TRBV5-6 to TRBJ1-2, with no clear D. V dropped 4 bases and J dropped 1 base, with 14 bases sitting between them. There are 15 residues in the CDR3. The V gene's germline CDR1 is SGHDT and CDR2 YYEEEE. CDR3 in DNA: TGTGCCAGCAGCCCGGTGCGGGCGAGTAACTATGGCTACACCTTC. Protein sequence: CASSPVRASNYGYTF.

V usage is TRBV4-2 and J usage is TRBJ1-1; D gene unclear. The CDR3 covers 14 residues. CDR1 is LGHNA and CDR2 is YNFKEQ in the germline V gene. Trimming shortened V by 0 bases and J by 8 bases, and 13 bases separated the two germline ends. As DNA, the CDR3 is TGTGCCAGCAGCCAAGATGGAGGATTTATAGAAGCTTTCTTT. Encoded protein: CASSQDGGFIEAFF.

This clone was observed a single time. V usage is TRBV5-1 and J usage is TRBJ2-1; the match to TRBD2 covers 8 bases. The CDR3 contains 15 residues. With V trimmed by 3 bases and J by 2 bases, 4 bases remained unmatched. Germline assignment: CDR1 SGHRS and CDR2 YFSETQ. The chain's CDR3 is CASSYQRETYNEQFF. For the CDR3, the DNA is TGCGCCAGCAGCTACCAGCGGGAGACCTACAATGAGCAGTTCTTC.

The chain has TRBV6-2 or TRBV6-3 and TRBJ1-4, with 7 bases lining up with TRBD1. The CDR3 runs to 16 residues. CDR1 is MNHEY, CDR2 SVGEGT, per germline. V lost 0 bases, J lost 2 bases, and 3 bases stayed unmatched. This CDR3 reads CASSYSTGATNEKLFF. The CDR3 bases are TGTGCCAGCAGTTACTCTACAGGGGCCACTAATGAAAAACTGTTTTTT.

The chain carries TRBV6-5 and TRBJ2-7; 7 nucleotides agree with TRBD1. The germline gives CDR1 MNHEY, CDR2 SVGAGI. The CDR3 sequence is 15 residues long. J was trimmed by 0 bases and V by 6 bases; bases with no gene match: 8. The CDR3 DNA reads TGTGCCAGCAGCCTCACAGGGGTCAGCTCCTACGAGCAGTACTTC. Translating gives CASSLTGVSSYEQYF.

V gene TRBV6-5 combines with J gene TRBJ2-4; 11 nucleotides line up with TRBD2. The CDR3 totals 15 residues. Germline V CDR1 and CDR2: MNHEY, SVGAGI. J lost 4 bases, V lost 7 bases, and 6 bases had no gene match. The CDR3: CASKSGLAVKNIQYF. The CDR3 nucleotides are TGTGCCAGCAAATCGGGACTAGCGGTAAAAAACATTCAGTACTTC.

In DNA form, the CDR3 reads TGCGCCAGCAGCTCCGGACTAGCGAACACCGGGGAGCTGTTTTTT. It yields the protein CASSSGLANTGELFF. J is TRBJ2-2 and V is TRBV5-1; 7 bases fit TRBD2. The CDR3 length is 15 residues. Trimming cost V 3 bases and J 0 bases; bases outside gene matches: 2. Germline values: CDR1 SGHRS, CDR2 YFSETQ.

DNA for the CDR3: TGCGCCAGCTCCCGCGGGGGTACTGAAGCTTTCTTT. This translates into CASSRGGTEAFF. The chain recombines TRBV10-1 with TRBJ1-1; D is possibly TRBD1 (5 bases). The CDR3 length is 12 residues. Looked up from germline, CDR1 is WNHNN and CDR2 is SYGVQD (reference sequence). V was clipped by 8 bases and J by 5 bases, with 12 bases between them.

This clone was seen just once. The gene calls are TRBV7-8 and TRBJ1-1, with 9 bases that match TRBD1. The CDR3 is made up of 15 amino acids. V trimming: 5 bases; J trimming: 0 bases; junction bases outside the gene matches: 4. The germline CDR1 and CDR2 sequences are SGHVS and FQNEAQ. The CDR3, as DNA: TGTGCCAGCAGCCCACAGGGGGCGTTGAACACTGAAGCTTTCTTT. As protein: CASSPQGALNTEAFF.

This clone was seen once. The rearrangement links TRBV5-1 to TRBJ2-3, with 12 bases identical to TRBD1. The germline V gene encodes CDR1 SGHRS and CDR2 YFSETQ. The CDR3 loop spans 18 amino acids. The ends lost 4 bases at V and 1 base at J; junction bases unmatched: 10. The CDR3 bases are TGCGCCAGCAGCACAGGGACAGGGGGCAGGGGTGGCACAGATACGCAGTATTTT. Protein product: CASSTGTGGRGGTDTQYF.

V and J are TRBV4-1 and TRBJ2-7; D is perhaps TRBD1 (5 bases). V lost 0 bases, J lost 0 bases, and 12 bases lay in between. The CDR3 runs to 16 residues. The germline V gene encodes CDR1 MGHRA and CDR2 YSYEKL. CDR3 sequence (DNA): TGCGCCAGCAGCCAAGAACAACAGGTCCGCTCCTACGAGCAGTACTTC. It codes for CASSQEQQVRSYEQYF.

The rearrangement links TRBV20-1 to TRBJ2-1, with D unclear. The CDR3 is 14 residues long. Trimming took 3 bases from V and 8 from J, leaving 17 bases between them. Germline assignment: CDR1 DFQATT and CDR2 SNEGSKA (reference sequence). The CDR3 protein is CSASRALVVDEQFF. CDR3 sequence (DNA): TGCAGTGCTAGTCGTGCGCTAGTAGTCGATGAGCAGTTCTTC.

CDR3 region: CASSGQQGSGYTF. In DNA, the CDR3 is TGTGCCAGCAGCGGGCAACAGGGGAGTGGCTACACCTTC. This chain joins TRBV5-4 and TRBJ1-2, with 7 bases fitting TRBD1. The V segment lost 4 bases and the J segment 7 bases; nucleotides outside the gene matches: 7. CDR3 length: 13 residues. CDR1 and CDR2 from the germline V gene are SGHNT and YYREEE (reference sequence).